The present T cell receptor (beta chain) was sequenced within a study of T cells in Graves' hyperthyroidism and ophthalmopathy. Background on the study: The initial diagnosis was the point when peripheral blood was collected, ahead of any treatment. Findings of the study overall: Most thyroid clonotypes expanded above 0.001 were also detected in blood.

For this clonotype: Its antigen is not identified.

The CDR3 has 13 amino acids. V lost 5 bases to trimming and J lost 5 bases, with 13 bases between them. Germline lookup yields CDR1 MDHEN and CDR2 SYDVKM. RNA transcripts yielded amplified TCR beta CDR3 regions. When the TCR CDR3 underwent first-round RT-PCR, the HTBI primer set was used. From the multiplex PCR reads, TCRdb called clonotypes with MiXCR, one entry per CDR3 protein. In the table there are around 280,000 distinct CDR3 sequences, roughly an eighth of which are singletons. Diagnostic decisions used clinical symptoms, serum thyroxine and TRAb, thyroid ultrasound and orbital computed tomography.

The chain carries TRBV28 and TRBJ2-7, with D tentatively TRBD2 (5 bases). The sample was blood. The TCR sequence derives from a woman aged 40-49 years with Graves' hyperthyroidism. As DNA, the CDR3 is TGTGCCAGCAGTGATTATACTAGTAACGAGCAGTACTTC. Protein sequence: CASSDYTSNEQYF.